The rows below give T cell receptor beta chains drawn from one sample of a study of molecular identifiers for immune sequencing clone quantification. TCRdb itself ran the PCR reads through MiXCR, one entry per CDR3 protein. This table holds around 460,000 distinct CDR3 sequences, about a fifth found once. Input material: naive CD8+ T cells from blood, with Jurkat cell RNA spiked in. These receptors were taken from a human donor in good health. Some libraries in this study had Jurkat cell RNA spiked in. Each CDR3 is given with its conserved first and last residue. Fields, in order: J gene, D gene, clone size, V gene, CDR3 protein, CDR3 DNA. The D gene is left open where the match is weak. Where a row states a size, it is once, few, many or the class of an expanded clone; other rows omit it.

j_call: TRBJ2-3
d_call: -
clone_size: -
v_call: TRBV9
cdr3_aa: CASSGGNQITDTQYF
cdr3_nt: TGTGCCAGCAGCGGGGGCAATCAGATCACAGATACGCAGTATTTT

j_call: TRBJ1-4
d_call: -
clone_size: few
v_call: TRBV27
cdr3_aa: CASSPGTGTEKLFF
cdr3_nt: TGTGCCAGCAGTCCAGGGACCGGGACTGAAAAACTGTTTTTT

j_call: TRBJ2-2
d_call: -
clone_size: few
v_call: TRBV10-3
cdr3_aa: CAISDGTGNTGELFF
cdr3_nt: TGTGCCATCAGTGACGGGACGGGGAACACCGGGGAGCTGTTTTTT

j_call: TRBJ2-3
d_call: TRBD2
clone_size: few
v_call: TRBV19
cdr3_aa: CASSKGLAGFTDTQYF
cdr3_nt: TGTGCCAGTAGTAAGGGACTAGCGGGATTCACAGATACGCAGTATTTT

j_call: TRBJ2-7
d_call: -
clone_size: -
v_call: TRBV19
cdr3_aa: CASSIQGSSYEQYF
cdr3_nt: TGTGCCAGTAGTATCCAGGGGAGCTCCTACGAGCAGTACTTC

j_call: TRBJ2-5
d_call: -
clone_size: many
v_call: TRBV3-1
cdr3_aa: CASSQEYFAKQETQYF
cdr3_nt: TGTGCCAGCAGCCAAGAGTATTTTGCTAAACAAGAGACCCAGTACTTC

j_call: TRBJ2-3
d_call: -
clone_size: many
v_call: TRBV6-5
cdr3_aa: CASSPGVSTDTQYF
cdr3_nt: TGTGCCTCGTCACCGGGGGTATCAACAGATACGCAGTATTTT

j_call: TRBJ1-2
d_call: -
clone_size: many
v_call: TRBV2
cdr3_aa: CASSENDRRYGYTF
cdr3_nt: TGTGCCAGCAGTGAAAATGACAGGCGCTATGGCTACACCTTC

j_call: TRBJ2-7
d_call: TRBD2
clone_size: -
v_call: TRBV28
cdr3_aa: CASSEASGFYEQYF
cdr3_nt: TGTGCCAGCTCGGAGGCTAGCGGGTTCTACGAGCAGTACTTC

j_call: TRBJ2-7
d_call: TRBD2
clone_size: few
v_call: TRBV4-1
cdr3_aa: CASSQDSSGGAIYEQYF
cdr3_nt: TGCGCCAGCAGCCAAGATAGTAGCGGGGGGGCAATTTACGAGCAGTACTTC

j_call: TRBJ1-1
d_call: -
clone_size: few
v_call: TRBV4-2
cdr3_aa: CASSQDRGRINTEAFF
cdr3_nt: TGTGCCAGCAGCCAAGATCGGGGGAGGATTAACACTGAAGCTTTCTTT

j_call: TRBJ1-1
d_call: -
clone_size: many
v_call: TRBV2
cdr3_aa: CASSENGYNTEAFF
cdr3_nt: TGTGCCAGCAGTGAGAACGGCTACAACACTGAAGCTTTCTTT

j_call: TRBJ2-2
d_call: TRBD1
clone_size: -
v_call: TRBV4-3
cdr3_aa: CASSLDRGSTGELFF
cdr3_nt: TGCGCCAGCAGCTTAGACAGGGGGAGCACCGGGGAGCTGTTTTTT

j_call: TRBJ1-6
d_call: -
clone_size: few
v_call: TRBV6-5
cdr3_aa: CASSYSIGTPLHF
cdr3_nt: TGTGCCAGCAGTTACTCGATAGGAACACCCCTCCACTTT

j_call: TRBJ2-5
d_call: TRBD1
clone_size: -
v_call: TRBV2
cdr3_aa: CASRQQGLETQYF
cdr3_nt: TGTGCCAGCAGGCAACAGGGGTTGGAGACCCAGTACTTC

j_call: TRBJ1-2
d_call: -
clone_size: many
v_call: TRBV30
cdr3_aa: CAWSPENYGYTF
cdr3_nt: TGTGCCTGGAGTCCAGAGAACTATGGCTACACCTTC

j_call: TRBJ1-1
d_call: -
clone_size: -
v_call: TRBV7-9
cdr3_aa: CAGSLVGNTEAFF
cdr3_nt: TGTGCCGGCAGCTTAGTCGGTAACACTGAAGCTTTCTTT

j_call: TRBJ2-3
d_call: -
clone_size: many
v_call: TRBV24-1
cdr3_aa: CATSDSADTQYF
cdr3_nt: TGTGCCACCAGTGATTCCGCAGATACGCAGTATTTT

j_call: TRBJ2-7
d_call: TRBD2
clone_size: -
v_call: TRBV10-3
cdr3_aa: CAISDGGGEQYF
cdr3_nt: TGTGCCATCAGTGACGGGGGGGGTGAGCAGTACTTC

j_call: TRBJ2-1
d_call: TRBD2
clone_size: -
v_call: TRBV7-2
cdr3_aa: CASSLGPSGVTHEQFF
cdr3_nt: TGTGCCAGCAGCTTAGGACCTAGCGGGGTGACCCATGAGCAGTTCTTC

j_call: TRBJ1-1
d_call: -
clone_size: many
v_call: TRBV7-9
cdr3_aa: CASSLAEGPVEAFF
cdr3_nt: TGTGCCAGCAGCTTAGCGGAGGGTCCCGTCGAAGCTTTCTTT

j_call: TRBJ2-1
d_call: TRBD2
clone_size: few
v_call: TRBV4-1
cdr3_aa: CASSPRTSGNNEQFF
cdr3_nt: TGCGCCAGCAGCCCTAGGACTAGCGGCAACAATGAGCAGTTCTTC

j_call: TRBJ1-4
d_call: -
clone_size: few
v_call: TRBV10-3
cdr3_aa: CAISETGVGPEKLFF
cdr3_nt: TGTGCCATCAGTGAAACAGGAGTAGGTCCCGAAAAACTGTTTTTT

j_call: TRBJ2-7
d_call: TRBD1
clone_size: many
v_call: TRBV5-1
cdr3_aa: CASSFDRGLDEQYF
cdr3_nt: TGCGCCAGCAGCTTTGACAGGGGGCTGGATGAGCAGTACTTC

j_call: TRBJ2-7
d_call: TRBD2
clone_size: many
v_call: TRBV7-2
cdr3_aa: CASSLGLAGPYEQYF
cdr3_nt: TGTGCCAGCAGCTTAGGACTAGCGGGACCCTACGAGCAGTACTTC

j_call: TRBJ2-3
d_call: -
clone_size: -
v_call: TRBV3-1
cdr3_aa: CASSRPPTGGTDTQYF
cdr3_nt: TGTGCCAGCAGCAGACCACCAACCGGCGGGACAGATACGCAGTATTTT

j_call: TRBJ2-7
d_call: -
clone_size: -
v_call: TRBV6-5
cdr3_aa: CASGYWAVGEQYF
cdr3_nt: TGTGCCAGCGGTTACTGGGCGGTTGGTGAGCAGTACTTC

j_call: TRBJ1-6
d_call: TRBD1
clone_size: few
v_call: TRBV19
cdr3_aa: CASSIAGQGVRSPLHF
cdr3_nt: TGTGCCAGTAGTATCGCTGGACAGGGGGTACGGTCACCCCTCCACTTT

j_call: TRBJ1-1
d_call: -
clone_size: -
v_call: TRBV6-5
cdr3_aa: CASSPIGSNIMNTEALF
cdr3_nt: TGTGCCAGCAGTCCCATCGGCAGTAACATCATGAACACTGAAGCTCTCTTT

j_call: TRBJ1-1
d_call: TRBD1
clone_size: few
v_call: TRBV6-1
cdr3_aa: CATQNRGNTEAFF
cdr3_nt: TGTGCCACCCAAAACAGGGGCAACACTGAAGCTTTCTTT

j_call: TRBJ2-3
d_call: -
clone_size: few
v_call: TRBV6-2/TRBV6-3
cdr3_aa: CASSDPTFSTDTQYF
cdr3_nt: TGTGCCAGCAGTGACCCCACGTTCAGCACAGATACGCAGTATTTT

j_call: TRBJ2-3
d_call: TRBD2
clone_size: -
v_call: TRBV7-3
cdr3_aa: CASSLGLALTDTQYF
cdr3_nt: TGTGCCAGCAGCTTGGGACTAGCCCTTACAGATACGCAGTATTTT

j_call: TRBJ2-3
d_call: -
clone_size: many
v_call: TRBV2
cdr3_aa: CASSDARTLSFSTDTQYF
cdr3_nt: TGTGCCAGCAGTGATGCCCGGACACTCAGTTTTAGCACAGATACGCAGTATTTT

j_call: TRBJ1-5
d_call: -
clone_size: -
v_call: TRBV6-6
cdr3_aa: CASSWGQAGGNQPQHF
cdr3_nt: TGTGCCAGCAGTTGGGGTCAGGCAGGCGGCAATCAGCCCCAGCATTTT

j_call: TRBJ2-7
d_call: -
clone_size: -
v_call: TRBV7-9
cdr3_aa: CASSMTGSYEQYF
cdr3_nt: TGTGCCAGCAGCATGACCGGCTCCTACGAGCAGTACTTC

j_call: TRBJ2-7
d_call: TRBD2
clone_size: -
v_call: TRBV4-2
cdr3_aa: CASSQATSGSTYEQYF
cdr3_nt: TGTGCCAGCAGCCAAGCGACTAGCGGAAGCACCTACGAGCAGTACTTC

j_call: TRBJ2-1
d_call: TRBD2
clone_size: few
v_call: TRBV7-2
cdr3_aa: CASSLGAGVDEQFF
cdr3_nt: TGTGCCAGCAGCTTAGGGGCGGGGGTCGATGAGCAGTTCTTC

j_call: TRBJ1-2
d_call: TRBD1
clone_size: few
v_call: TRBV4-1
cdr3_aa: CASSQAPIQTGDRYYGYTF
cdr3_nt: TGCGCCAGCAGCCAAGCTCCGATACAAACCGGGGACAGATACTATGGCTACACCTTC

j_call: TRBJ2-2
d_call: -
clone_size: many
v_call: TRBV3-1
cdr3_aa: CASSQTAGELFF
cdr3_nt: TGTGCCAGCAGCCAAACGGCCGGGGAGCTGTTTTTT

j_call: TRBJ2-5
d_call: -
clone_size: many
v_call: TRBV5-4
cdr3_aa: CASTLEPTPETQYF
cdr3_nt: TGTGCCAGCACCTTGGAACCTACTCCCGAGACCCAGTACTTC

j_call: TRBJ2-6
d_call: -
clone_size: many
v_call: TRBV4-1
cdr3_aa: CASSQEQSVSGANVLTF
cdr3_nt: TGCGCCAGCAGCCAAGAGCAGAGCGTATCTGGGGCCAACGTCCTGACTTTC

j_call: TRBJ2-2
d_call: -
clone_size: many
v_call: TRBV24-1
cdr3_aa: CATSEHASTGELFF
cdr3_nt: TGTGCCACCAGTGAACACGCTAGTACCGGGGAGCTGTTTTTT

j_call: TRBJ2-2
d_call: TRBD1
clone_size: -
v_call: TRBV5-6
cdr3_aa: CASSITGQGYTGELFF
cdr3_nt: TGTGCCAGCAGCATTACGGGACAGGGATACACCGGGGAGCTGTTTTTT

j_call: TRBJ2-7
d_call: TRBD2
clone_size: few
v_call: TRBV9
cdr3_aa: CASSASEGSGELEQYF
cdr3_nt: TGTGCCAGCAGCGCCTCCGAGGGGAGCGGGGAACTCGAGCAGTACTTC

j_call: TRBJ2-7
d_call: -
clone_size: many
v_call: TRBV6-6
cdr3_aa: CASSQDSFGHEQYF
cdr3_nt: TGTGCCAGCAGCCAAGATAGTTTTGGGCACGAGCAGTACTTC

j_call: TRBJ2-7
d_call: -
clone_size: many
v_call: TRBV28
cdr3_aa: CASSLFQTGEQYF
cdr3_nt: TGTGCCAGCAGTCTATTCCAGACGGGCGAGCAGTACTTC

j_call: TRBJ1-2
d_call: TRBD1
clone_size: few
v_call: TRBV4-1
cdr3_aa: CASSHLGQNGYTF
cdr3_nt: TGCGCCAGCAGCCACCTGGGACAGAATGGCTACACCTTC

j_call: TRBJ2-1
d_call: -
clone_size: -
v_call: TRBV6-5
cdr3_aa: CASSYREPSYNEQFF
cdr3_nt: TGTGCCAGCAGTTATCGGGAACCCTCCTACAATGAGCAGTTCTTC

j_call: TRBJ1-5
d_call: -
clone_size: -
v_call: TRBV6-4
cdr3_aa: CASLVSRSNQPQHF
cdr3_nt: TGTGCCAGCCTGGTAAGTCGGAGCAATCAGCCCCAGCATTTT